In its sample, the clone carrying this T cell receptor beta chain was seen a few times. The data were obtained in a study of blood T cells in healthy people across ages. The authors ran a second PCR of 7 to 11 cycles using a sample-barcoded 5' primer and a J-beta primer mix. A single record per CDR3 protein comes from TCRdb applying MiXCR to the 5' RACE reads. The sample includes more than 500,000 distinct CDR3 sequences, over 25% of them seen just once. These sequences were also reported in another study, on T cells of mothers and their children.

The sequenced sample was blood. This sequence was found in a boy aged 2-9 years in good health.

CDR3 in amino acids: CASSSHRDPYGYTF. CDR3 nucleotide sequence: TGTGCCAGCAGCTCCCACCGGGACCCGTATGGCTACACCTTC. This sequence joins TRBV9 and TRBJ1-2, with D perhaps matching TRBD1 (5 bases). Germline assignment: CDR1 SGDLS and CDR2 YYNGEE. This CDR3 comprises 14 residues. Trimming took off 4 bases at V and 5 bases at J, with 15 bases between the two ends.